What follows is one TCR beta chain and its context. Its antigen remains unknown. These data originate in a study of memory CD4+ T cells and cytomegalovirus serostatus. The sort gate was single viable CD3+CD4+CD8-CD45RO+ cells for memory CD4+ T cells. Serostatus was set by detecting CMV pp150, pp28, p38, p52 IgG. Study findings and constraints: Repertoires predicted CMV serostatus with median bootstrapped AUC of 0.95. About two fifths of the roughly 160 known CMV-associated TCRbeta sequences appeared in CD4+ memory.

In the authors' workflow: Out-of-frame sequences were removed, leaving around 2,000,000 distinct TCRbeta sequences. Method: immunoSEQ multiplex PCR; TCRdb's copy keeps in-frame clones and lacks some. V and J calls and clone size follow that table, whereas D and trimming were derived from the DNA. In the table there are about 57,000 clones, less than 85% of which are singletons. This sequence was found in an adult in good health and CMV-seronegative. What was sequenced was memory CD4+ T cells from blood.

CDR3 sequence (DNA): TGTGCCAGCAGCTTAGCAGGCCGCACCGGGGAGCTGTTTTTT. It specifies CASSLAGRTGELFF. The chain has TRBV7-6 and TRBJ2-2, with unresolved D. The CDR3 is 14 amino acids. Trimming removed 0 bases from V and 4 bases from J, with 6 bases in between. CDR1 is SGHVS, CDR2 FNYEAQ, per germline. Based on the CDR3 plus reference TRBV7-6 and TRBJ2-2, the full variable domain is GAGVSQSPRYKVTKRGQDVALRCDPISGHVSLYWYRQALGQGPEFLTYFNYEAQQDKSGLPNDRFSAERPEGSISTLTIQRTEQRDSAMYRCASSLAGRTGELFFGEGSRLTVL.